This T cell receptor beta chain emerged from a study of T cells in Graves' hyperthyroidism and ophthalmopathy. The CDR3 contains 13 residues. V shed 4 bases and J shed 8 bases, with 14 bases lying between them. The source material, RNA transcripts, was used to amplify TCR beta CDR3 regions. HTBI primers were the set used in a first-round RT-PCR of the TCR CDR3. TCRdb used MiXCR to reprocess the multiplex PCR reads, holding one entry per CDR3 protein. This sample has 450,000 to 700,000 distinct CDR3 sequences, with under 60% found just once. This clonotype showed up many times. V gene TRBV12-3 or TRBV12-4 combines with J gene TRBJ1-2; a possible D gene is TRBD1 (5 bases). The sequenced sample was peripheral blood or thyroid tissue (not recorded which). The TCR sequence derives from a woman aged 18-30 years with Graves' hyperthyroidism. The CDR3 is CASSSLGEEGYTF. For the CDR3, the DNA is TGTGCCAGCAGTTCGTTGGGGGAGGAAGGCTACACCTTC.